This TCR beta chain emerged from a study of T cells after yellow fever vaccination. TCRdb passed the 5' RACE reads through MiXCR, listing each CDR3 protein once. Of about 150,000 distinct CDR3 sequences in the sample, 5% to 7.5% are singletons; the top ten hold approximately 0.61%. The sample here was CD4+ T cells sorted from PBMCs, taken 10 days after the yellow fever booster vaccination. The TCR originated in a man between 25 and 39 years old who received the YFV17D yellow fever vaccine.

The CDR3 DNA reads TGCAGTGCCAAGGGACAGGGGGCAGATACGCAGTATTTT. Protein sequence: CSAKGQGADTQYF. The rearrangement links TRBV20-1 to TRBJ2-3, with 11 bases identical to TRBD1. The CDR3 covers 13 residues. The ends lost 6 bases at V and 4 bases at J; junction bases unmatched: 3. Germline-derived CDR1 and CDR2 are DFQATT and SNEGSKA (reference sequence).